This T cell receptor beta chain was captured by sequencing in a study of CD8 T cells in Susac syndrome. CDR1 MNHEY and CDR2 SVGEGT come from the germline V gene. The V segment lost 6 bases and the J segment 2 bases; nucleotides outside the gene matches: 7. The CDR3 has 15 amino acids. Peripheral blood CD8+ and CD4+ T cells were profiled by TCR beta sequencing. FACS enriched CD8+ TEMRA cells, while bulk CD8+ and CD4+ were negatively isolated. Reverse transcription of about 0.5 to 1 ug RNA was carried out with random hexamers. Amplification of TCR beta CDR3 across 54 Vbeta and 13 Jbeta was performed with immunoSEQ multiplex PCR. TCRdb independently ran MiXCR on the immunoSEQ multiplex PCR reads; one entry per CDR3 protein. The sample includes around 300,000 distinct CDR3 sequences, almost 85% seen only once; the top ten take roughly 0.21%.

J is TRBJ2-7 and V is TRBV6-2 or TRBV6-3, with 10 bases that match TRBD2. The origin of this receptor is a human donor with multiple sclerosis. The specimen was CD8+ T cells from PBMCs. CDR3 sequence: CASRNLAGGTYEQYF. Written as DNA, the CDR3 is TGTGCCAGCAGAAATTTAGCGGGAGGTACCTACGAGCAGTACTTC.